This T cell receptor beta chain derives from a study of blood T cells in healthy people across ages. Overall study: About one barcoded beta molecule per two T cells was the capture yield of template switching. Points from the study as a whole: Per million T cells, TCR beta diversity dropped about linearly as age rose.

PCR was performed a second time for about 7 to 11 cycles using a sample-barcoded 5' primer and a J-beta primer mix. Each of the cDNA molecules was tagged by a template-switch adaptor with 12 random nucleotides. TCRdb reprocessed the 5' RACE reads via MiXCR and lists one record per CDR3 protein. The sample has 1,300,000 or so distinct CDR3 sequences, approximately 59% seen once. Details on this clonotype: The antigen is not known.

What was sequenced was blood. This TCR was recovered from a young man in good health.

The CDR3 sequence: CASSQDEQFF. The CDR3 DNA reads TGCGCCAGCAGCCAGGATGAGCAGTTCTTC. The chain uses TRBV4-1 and TRBJ2-1; D unresolved. The CDR3 consists of 10 residues. V shed 3 bases and J shed 8 bases, with 2 bases lying between them. In germline, CDR1 is MGHRA, CDR2 YSYEKL.